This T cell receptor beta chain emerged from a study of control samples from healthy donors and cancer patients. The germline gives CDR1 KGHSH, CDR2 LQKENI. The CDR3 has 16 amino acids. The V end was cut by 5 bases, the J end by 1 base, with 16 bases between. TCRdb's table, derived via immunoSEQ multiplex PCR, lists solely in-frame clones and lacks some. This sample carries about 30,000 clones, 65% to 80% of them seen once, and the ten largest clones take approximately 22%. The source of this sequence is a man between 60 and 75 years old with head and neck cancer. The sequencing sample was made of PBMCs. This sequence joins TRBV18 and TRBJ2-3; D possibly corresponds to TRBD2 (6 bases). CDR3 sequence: CASSRGLADGTDTQYF. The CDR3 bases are TGTGCCAGCTCAAGGGGTTTAGCGGATGGCACAGATACGCAGTATTTT.